This T cell receptor (beta chain) derives from a study of blood T cell repertoires in COVID-19. Across the study: COVID-19 samples collected from the United States, Italy and Spain covered acute and convalescent phases. PBMCs, B-cell-depleted T cells, or T cells were the source of the cDNA or gDNA that made up the material.

This clone was recorded many times. J was trimmed by 5 bases and V by 8 bases; bases with no gene match: 5. Germline V gives CDR1 SGHAT, CDR2 FQDESV (reference sequence). This CDR3 has 15 residues. Produced via immunoSEQ multiplex PCR; TCRdb's table is partial and in-frame only. The sample includes 200,000 to 300,000 clones, 84% of them seen just once. The source is a human donor in a cohort sampled during active COVID-19. Sequenced sample: peripheral blood. This chain uses TRBV11-1 with TRBJ2-1, with 14 bases identical to TRBD2. The CDR3 spells CASGTSGSFNNEQFF. The CDR3 bases are TGTGCCAGCGGGACTAGCGGGAGTTTCAACAATGAGCAGTTCTTC.